Presented here are 10 T cell receptor beta chains from one specimen sequenced in a study of T-cell reconstitution after alpha-beta-depleted transplantation in children. Molecular barcoding with unique molecular identifiers was used for the TCRbeta library. TCRdb reprocessed the PCR reads with MiXCR, giving one entry per CDR3 protein. Altogether around 490,000 distinct CDR3 sequences are present, approximately 10% being singletons, with the ten largest covering around 15%. This sample comprised PBMCs, mostly from graft donor cells, obtained 180 days after TCRalphabeta/CD19-depleted stem cell transplant. The receptors were sampled from a female patient aged 2-15 years who had a stem cell transplant for aplastic anemia, so the T cells may come from the graft donor.

This clonotype has more than one count but fewer than ten. The V and J genes are TRBV11-1 and TRBJ2-4; possibly TRBD2 for D (6 bases). CDR1 SGHAT and CDR2 FQDESV come from the germline V gene (reference sequence). The V end was cut by 3 bases, the J end by 0 bases, with 18 bases between. The CDR3 contains 18 residues. CDR3 coding DNA: TGTGCCAGCAGCTTGGGACCCCGGGGGACCCTAGCCAAAAACATTCAGTACTTC. Amino acids: CASSLGPRGTLAKNIQYF.

This chain joins TRBV5-6 and TRBJ1-3, with D hard to call. Trimming took off 1 base at V and 4 bases at J, with 9 bases between the two ends. The germline V gene has CDR1 SGHDT and CDR2 YYEEEE. This CDR3 has 14 amino acids. The CDR3 sequence is CASSLRSPGNTIYF. The CDR3 coding sequence is TGTGCCAGCAGCTTGCGGTCCCCAGGAAACACCATATATTTT.

This clonotype occurred a few times. This sequence joins TRBV9 and TRBJ2-2; possibly TRBD1 or TRBD2 for D (5 bases each). CDR1 is SGDLS, CDR2 YYNGEE, per germline. The V end was cut by 3 bases, the J end by 4 bases, with 16 bases between. The CDR3 length is 16 residues. CDR3 residues: CASSGLEGLRTGELFF. The DNA for the CDR3 is TGTGCCAGCAGCGGGCTCGAGGGGCTCCGCACCGGGGAGCTGTTTTTT. Variable domain in full (rest from reference TRBV9 and TRBJ2-2): DSGVTQTPKHLITATGQRVTLRCSPRSGDLSVYWYQQSLDQGLQFLIQYYNGEERAKGNILERFSAQQFPDLHSELNLSSLELGDSALYFCASSGLEGLRTGELFFGEGSRLTVL.

This clonotype appeared a few times. The chain recombines TRBV7-2 with TRBJ2-7, with D possibly being TRBD2 (5 bases). The germline V gene encodes CDR1 SGHTA and CDR2 FQGNSA. V was clipped by 1 base and J by 4 bases, with 8 bases between them. This CDR3 comprises 13 residues. The CDR3 region is CASSLGGPYEQYV. CDR3 sequence (DNA): TGTGCCAGCAGCTTAGGAGGGCCGTACGAGCAGTACGTC.

The DNA of the CDR3 is TGTGCCAGCAGCCGGGGCGGGAGTGGGTACACCGGGGAGCTGTTTTTT. Protein sequence: CASSRGGSGYTGELFF. This rearrangement joins TRBV7-3 to TRBJ2-2; 7 nucleotides match TRBD2. The CDR3 contains 16 residues. V dropped 5 bases and J dropped 3; count of bases not matched to a gene: 9. CDR1 SGHTA and CDR2 FQGTGA come from the germline V gene.

This clonotype has at least ten counts. At one boundary the junction diverges from the germline segment, which might be a read error. The chain couples TRBV7-2 to TRBJ2-7, with 9 bases fitting TRBD2. CDR1 is SGHTA, CDR2 FQGNSA, per germline. The CDR3 loop spans 13 amino acids. CDR3 bases: TGTGCCAGCAGTTTAGCGGGAGCCTACGAGCAGTACTTC. It specifies CASSLAGAYEQYF.

In this sample, this clonotype turned up a few times. This sequence joins TRBV5-1 and TRBJ1-6; D may be TRBD1 (6 bases). The CDR3 covers 16 residues. The ends were cut back, 4 bases at V and 6 bases at J, with 17 bases in the middle. The germline CDR1 and CDR2 sequences are SGHRS and YFSETQ. CDR3 amino acids: CASSVDSRIRNSPLHF. The CDR3 DNA sequence: TGCGCCAGCAGCGTGGACAGTCGAATTCGTAATTCACCCCTCCACTTT.

The CDR3 DNA reads TGTGCCAGCAGCCCTGCCCAGGGGAGGGGCAATGAGCAGTTCTTC. Translation: CASSPAQGRGNEQFF. The J gene is TRBJ2-1, the V gene TRBV9; tentatively, D is TRBD2 (7 bases). The germline V gene encodes CDR1 SGDLS and CDR2 YYNGEE. Trimming removed 4 bases from V and 6 bases from J, with 17 bases in between. This CDR3 spans 15 amino acids.

This clonotype was counted a few times. The rearrangement links TRBV24-1 to TRBJ2-7; D may be TRBD2 (6 bases). Germline lookup yields CDR1 KGHDR and CDR2 SFDVKD. The CDR3 loop spans 15 amino acids. Between the trimmed V and J ends, which lost 0 bases and 2 bases, there was a span of 10 bases. For the CDR3, the DNA is TGTGCCACCAGTGATTTGCGCCCGGGGGCCTACGAGCAGTACGTC. Translation: CATSDLRPGAYEQYV.

The chain is built from TRBV2 and TRBJ2-1, with 11 nucleotides matching TRBD2. Germline CDR1 reads SNHLY; CDR2 reads FYNNEI. The CDR3 length is 14 residues. V dropped 4 bases and J dropped 9; count of bases not matched to a gene: 5. The CDR3 protein is CASSGLAGGLEQFF. The CDR3, as DNA: TGTGCCAGCAGTGGGCTAGCGGGAGGTCTTGAGCAGTTCTTC. Variable domain in full (rest from reference TRBV2 and TRBJ2-1): EPEVTQTPSHQVTQMGQEVILRCVPISNHLYFYWYRQILGQKVEFLVSFYNNEISEKSEIFDDQFSVERPDGSNFTLKIRSTKLEDSAMYFCASSGLAGGLEQFFGPGTRLTVL.